The 13 T cell receptor beta chains listed next were all sequenced from one sample in a study of T cells after yellow fever vaccination. MiXCR, applied by TCRdb to the 5' RACE reads, yields one record per CDR3 protein. The sample holds a few hundred thousand distinct CDR3 sequences; approximately 21% are singletons and the top ten take roughly 13%. The sample here was PBMCs, taken 15 days after the yellow fever booster vaccination. The receptors stem from a man aged 25-45 years who received the YFV17D yellow fever vaccine.

This clonotype was counted between two and nine times. The V and J genes are TRBV10-3 and TRBJ2-2; TRBD2 matches 11 bases. The CDR3 consists of 17 residues. The J segment lost 1 base and the V segment lost 0 bases, leaving 1 base of the junction unmatched. Germline V gene data show CDR1 as ENHRY and CDR2 as SYGVKD. DNA of the CDR3: TGTGCCATCAGTGAGTCCCTAGCGGGAGGGAACACCGGGGAGCTGTTTTTT. Protein product: CAISESLAGGNTGELFF.

This clonotype turned up a few times. The chain carries TRBV20-1 and TRBJ2-1, with 12 bases fitting TRBD2. This CDR3 region has 19 residues. Losses at the gene ends were 0 bases for V and 2 bases for J; bases not matched to a gene: 11. Looked up from germline, CDR1 is DFQATT and CDR2 is SNEGSKA (reference sequence). CDR3 protein: CSARDETSGSYRPYNEQFF. CDR3 DNA: TGCAGTGCTAGAGATGAGACTAGCGGGAGTTACCGACCCTACAATGAGCAGTTCTTC.

V and J are TRBV7-2 and TRBJ2-7; D ambiguous. The V end lost 2 bases, the J end lost 5 bases, and 4 bases lay between the germline ends. Looked up from germline, CDR1 is SGHTA and CDR2 is FQGNSA. The CDR3 loop spans 11 amino acids. The CDR3 sequence: CASSLMDEQYF. The CDR3 region has the DNA TGTGCCAGCAGCTTAATGGACGAGCAGTACTTC.

This clonotype was detected only once. The chain carries TRBV4-2 and TRBJ1-1; TRBD1 is a possible D gene (5 bases). The CDR3 is made up of 15 amino acids. V was clipped by 3 bases and J by 4 bases, with 15 bases between them. CDR1 is LGHNA and CDR2 is YNFKEQ in the germline V gene. CDR3: CASSQGISGGTEAFF. The CDR3 DNA sequence: TGTGCCAGCAGCCAGGGCATATCGGGGGGCACTGAAGCTTTCTTT.

The chain links TRBV20-1 to TRBJ2-3, with D uncertain. This CDR3 region has 16 residues. V was clipped by 3 bases and J by 1 base, with 17 bases between them. Germline V gives CDR1 DFQATT, CDR2 SNEGSKA (reference sequence). The CDR3 coding sequence is TGCAGTGCTAGTATGGTCCCGGGCGGAGGCACAGATACGCAGTATTTT. Protein: CSASMVPGGGTDTQYF.

This clonotype has a handful of counts. The CDR3 sequence is CSALTGVYSYEQYF. CDR3 coding DNA: TGCAGCGCCCTCACAGGGGTTTACTCCTACGAGCAGTACTTC. V and J are TRBV29-1 and TRBJ2-7, with TRBD1 identical over 7 bases. J was trimmed by 0 bases and V by 7 bases; bases with no gene match: 9. The V gene's germline CDR1 is SQVTM and CDR2 ANQGSEA. The CDR3 sequence is 14 residues long.

CDR3 residues: CSGRTGSDTQYF. The CDR3 nucleotides are TGCAGTGGCAGGACAGGGTCAGATACGCAGTATTTT. This chain connects TRBV20-1 to TRBJ2-3; 8 bases map to TRBD1. V was clipped by 7 bases and J by 4 bases; unmatched bases: 4. Germline V CDR1 and CDR2: DFQATT, SNEGSKA (reference sequence). The CDR3 is made up of 12 amino acids.

This clonotype was found a few times. The gene calls are TRBV6-1 and TRBJ2-2; TRBD1 matches 8 bases. CDR1 is MNHNS, CDR2 SASEGT, per germline. This CDR3 comprises 14 residues. The V segment lost 6 bases and the J segment 5 bases; nucleotides outside the gene matches: 5. The chain's CDR3 is CASSNRGATGELFF. The CDR3 region has the DNA TGTGCCAGCAGCAACAGGGGGGCAACCGGGGAGCTGTTTTTT.

This clonotype has just a few counts. The V and J genes are TRBV15 and TRBJ2-1; D not certain. CDR1 is LNHNV and CDR2 is YYDKDF in the germline V gene (reference sequence). V lost 0 bases, J lost 8 bases, and 17 bases lay in between. The CDR3 loop spans 16 amino acids. The DNA of the CDR3 is TGTGCCACCAGCAGAGATATGGTTACGGGCAATTATGAGCAGTTCTTC. This gives the protein CATSRDMVTGNYEQFF.

This clonotype has just a few counts. This chain connects TRBV12-3 or TRBV12-4 to TRBJ2-5, with D unresolved. Trimming pared 5 bases from V and 2 bases from J, leaving 12 bases between. The CDR3 sequence is 14 residues long. CDR3 nucleotide sequence: TGTGCCAGCAGTCCCGGACGTAAGCAAGAGACCCAGTACTTC. Translated, it gives CASSPGRKQETQYF.

The sample holds a few counts of this clonotype. The chain carries TRBV20-1 and TRBJ2-7, with 7 bases fitting TRBD2. J gave up 3 bases and V 2 bases, and 7 bases lay outside the gene matches. Looked up from germline, CDR1 is DFQATT and CDR2 is SNEGSKA (reference sequence). The CDR3 has 14 amino acids. Here the CDR3 reads CSARPGAGFYEQYF. The CDR3 bases are TGCAGTGCTAGACCAGGAGCGGGGTTCTACGAGCAGTACTTC.

The CDR3 bases are TGCAGCGTTGTGGGTAGCCAGGGCGAGCAGTACTTC. This sequence encodes CSVVGSQGEQYF. This chain uses TRBV29-1 with TRBJ2-7, with D perhaps TRBD1 (5 bases). Germline V gives CDR1 SQVTM, CDR2 ANQGSEA. This CDR3 region has 12 residues. Trimming shortened V by 4 bases and J by 6 bases, and 13 bases separated the two germline ends.

CDR3 residues: CASRGKRESVKTQYF. CDR3 sequence (DNA): TGTGCCAGCAGGGGAAAGCGGGAGAGCGTAAAGACCCAGTACTTC. The chain couples TRBV28 to TRBJ2-5, with 8 bases aligning to TRBD2. From germline, CDR1 is MDHEN and CDR2 SYDVKM. V lost 6 bases to trimming and J lost 6 bases; unmatched junction nucleotides: 12. This CDR3 is built from 15 residues.